The rows below give T cell receptor beta chains drawn from one sample of a study of CD8 T cells in Susac syndrome. TCRdb redid the calling of the immunoSEQ multiplex PCR reads with MiXCR, one entry per CDR3 protein. In the table there are some 140,000 distinct CDR3 sequences, approximately 95% of which are singletons. The sequenced sample consisted of CD8+ T cells from PBMCs. Receptors were obtained from a human donor with Susac syndrome. Both conserved end residues are part of each CDR3. D genes are given only for firm matches. Size values are once, few and many counts, or a class for expanded clones, and some rows have none.

CASSGGDDGYTF,TGTGCCAGCAGTGGGGGCGACGATGGCTACACCTTC,TRBV2,12,TRBJ1-2,.,.
CASSFRETGQHYEQYF,TGTGCCAGCAGTTTTAGGGAGACGGGACAGCACTACGAGCAGTACTTC,TRBV28,16,TRBJ2-7,.,TRBD1
CASGSGSPYEQYF,TGTGCCAGCGGGAGCGGGAGTCCCTACGAGCAGTACTTC,TRBV27,13,TRBJ2-7,.,TRBD2
CASTAGGTYNEQFF,TGTGCCAGCACAGCGGGCGGTACCTACAATGAGCAGTTCTTC,TRBV12-3/TRBV12-4,14,TRBJ2-1,.,.
CASSPVGSGSYEQYF,TGCGCCAGCAGCCCCGTCGGAAGCGGGAGTTACGAGCAGTACTTC,TRBV5-1,15,TRBJ2-7,.,TRBD2
CASSPSDMANQPQHF,TGTGCCAGCTCACCATCCGATATGGCTAACCAGCCCCAGCATTTT,TRBV18,15,TRBJ1-5,.,.
CASSGREGEWAGELFF,TGTGCCAGCAGCGGCCGGGAGGGGGAATGGGCCGGGGAGCTGTTTTTT,TRBV13,16,TRBJ2-2,.,TRBD2
CSASPGLAGYNEQFF,TGCAGTGCTAGCCCCGGACTAGCGGGATACAATGAGCAGTTCTTC,TRBV20-1,15,TRBJ2-1,.,TRBD2
CSASSGSGNTEAFF,TGCAGTGCTAGTTCGGGCAGTGGGAACACTGAAGCTTTCTTT,TRBV20-1,14,TRBJ1-1,.,.
CASFGGAEAFF,TGTGCCAGTTTTGGGGGCGCGGAAGCTTTCTTT,TRBV2,11,TRBJ1-1,once,.
CASRGGHFQETQYF,TGTGCCAGCAGAGGGGGGCATTTCCAAGAGACCCAGTACTTC,TRBV12-3/TRBV12-4,14,TRBJ2-5,once,.
CASSRTSGISYEQYF,TGTGCCAGCAGTCGTACTAGCGGGATATCCTACGAGCAGTACTTC,TRBV9,15,TRBJ2-7,.,TRBD2
CSAMSAFF,TGCAGTGCTATGTCCGCTTTCTTT,TRBV20-1,8,TRBJ1-1,.,.
CASSDPDTDTGELFF,TGTGCCAGCAGTGACCCCGACACTGACACCGGGGAGCTGTTTTTT,TRBV6-4,15,TRBJ2-2,.,.
CASSPFSWRDHWDEQFF,TGTGCCAGCAGTCCCTTCTCTTGGCGGGATCATTGGGATGAGCAGTTCTTC,TRBV27,17,TRBJ2-1,.,.
CSYRGWGNTEAFF,TGCAGCTATCGTGGATGGGGGAACACTGAAGCTTTCTTT,TRBV29-1,13,TRBJ1-1,few,.
CASSQVQGLNEKLFF,TGTGCCAGCAGCCAAGTACAGGGACTTAATGAAAAACTGTTTTTT,TRBV3-1,15,TRBJ1-4,.,.
CASSEQGSSYEQYF,TGTGCCAGCAGCGAACAGGGGAGCTCTTACGAGCAGTACTTC,TRBV9,14,TRBJ2-7,.,TRBD1
CASRSAEETQYF,TGTGCCAGCAGGTCGGCAGAAGAGACCCAGTACTTC,TRBV11-2,12,TRBJ2-5,.,.
CSVPAEGSANPYEQYF,TGCAGCGTCCCCGCAGAAGGGTCAGCGAACCCCTACGAGCAGTACTTC,TRBV29-1,16,TRBJ2-7,.,.
CASVNLNTEAFF,TGTGCTAGTGTTAATCTGAACACTGAAGCTTTCTTT,TRBV12-5,12,TRBJ1-1,.,.
CASSYSEGSQPQHF,TGTGCCAGCAGTTACTCCGAGGGAAGTCAGCCCCAGCATTTT,TRBV6-5,14,TRBJ1-5,.,.
CAGQRGYEQYF,TGTGCCGGACAAAGGGGGTACGAGCAGTACTTC,TRBV30,11,TRBJ2-7,.,.
CASSLGLAAGETQYF,TGTGCCAGCAGTCTAGGACTAGCCGCAGGAGAGACCCAGTACTTC,TRBV12-3/TRBV12-4,15,TRBJ2-5,.,TRBD2
CASSPEGGRGYTF,TGTGCCAGCAGCCCTGAAGGGGGCCGTGGCTACACCTTC,TRBV13,13,TRBJ1-2,.,TRBD1
CATSPGDLYEQYF,TGTGCCACCAGTCCAGGAGATCTCTACGAGCAGTACTTC,TRBV24-1,13,TRBJ2-7,.,.
CATSSRGGENIQYF,TGTGCCACCAGCAGTCGGGGAGGCGAAAACATTCAGTACTTC,TRBV15,14,TRBJ2-4,.,.
CSARPRSYPSNQPQHF,TGCAGTGCTCGCCCCCGCAGCTACCCGAGCAATCAGCCCCAGCATTTT,TRBV20-1,16,TRBJ1-5,.,.
CASSVEPAGYTF,TGTGCCAGCAGCGTAGAACCGGCTGGCTACACCTTC,TRBV9,12,TRBJ1-2,.,.
CASTGRPNTEAFF,TGTGCCAGCACCGGACGACCGAACACTGAAGCTTTCTTT,TRBV2,13,TRBJ1-1,.,.
CASGSKDKPDNYGYTF,TGTGCTAGTGGTTCAAAGGACAAGCCGGACAACTATGGCTACACCTTC,TRBV12-5,16,TRBJ1-2,.,.
CASSPRTGAPEAFF,TGCGCCAGCAGCCCAAGGACAGGGGCGCCCGAAGCTTTCTTT,TRBV4-1,14,TRBJ1-1,.,TRBD1
CATSRRDRGDHNEQFF,TGTGCCACCAGCAGACGGGACAGGGGGGATCACAATGAGCAGTTCTTC,TRBV15,16,TRBJ2-1,.,TRBD1
CASSIRDYNEQFF,TGTGCCAGTAGTATAAGAGACTACAATGAGCAGTTCTTC,TRBV19,13,TRBJ2-1,.,.
CASSLAIGGPRNTEAFF,TGTGCCAGCAGCTTGGCCATCGGGGGGCCACGGAACACTGAAGCTTTCTTT,TRBV5-8,17,TRBJ1-1,.,.